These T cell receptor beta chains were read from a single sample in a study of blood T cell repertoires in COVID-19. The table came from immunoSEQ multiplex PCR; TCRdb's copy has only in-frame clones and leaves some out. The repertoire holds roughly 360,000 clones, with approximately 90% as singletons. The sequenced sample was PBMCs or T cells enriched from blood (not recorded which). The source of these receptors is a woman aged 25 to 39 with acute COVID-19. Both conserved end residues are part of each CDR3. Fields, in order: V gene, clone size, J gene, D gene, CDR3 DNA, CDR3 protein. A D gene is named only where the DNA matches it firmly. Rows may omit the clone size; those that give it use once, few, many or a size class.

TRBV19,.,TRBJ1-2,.,TGTGCCAGTAGTATACGCGGATCAAACTATGGCTACACCTTC,CASSIRGSNYGYTF
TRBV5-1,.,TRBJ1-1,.,TGCGCCAGCAGCGTGGGACGGACTAACACTGAAGCTTTCTTT,CASSVGRTNTEAFF
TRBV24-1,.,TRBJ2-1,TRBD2,TGTGCCACCAGTGCCCCACCGGGACTAGCGGGGGCTATCAATGAGCAGTTCTTC,CATSAPPGLAGAINEQFF
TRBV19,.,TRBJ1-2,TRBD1,TGTGCCAGTAGTAATCAGGGGGCGGTGGAGTATGGCTACACCTTC,CASSNQGAVEYGYTF
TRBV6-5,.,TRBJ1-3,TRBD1,TGTGCCAGCGGGACAGGGTGGGGCTCTGGAAACACCATATATTTT,CASGTGWGSGNTIYF
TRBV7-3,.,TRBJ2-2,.,TGTGCCAGCAGCTCGCTGGGGCAGCCTACCGGGGAGCTGTTTTTT,CASSSLGQPTGELFF
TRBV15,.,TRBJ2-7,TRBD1,TGTGCCACCAGCAGAGGGGACAGAACGCTCTACGAGCAGTACTTC,CATSRGDRTLYEQYF
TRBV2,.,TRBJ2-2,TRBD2,TGTGCCAGCAGTTCTATCATGACTAGCCCCGGGGAGCTGTTTTTT,CASSSIMTSPGELFF
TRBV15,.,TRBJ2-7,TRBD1,TGTGCCACCAGCAGAGGACAGGGGGTGACCTCCTACGAGCAGTACTTC,CATSRGQGVTSYEQYF
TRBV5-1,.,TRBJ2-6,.,TGCGCCAGCAGCTTGACAGGCTCTGGGGCCAACGTCCTGACTTTC,CASSLTGSGANVLTF
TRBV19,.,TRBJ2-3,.,TGTGCCAGTAGTATTGATTTGGCGGGGACCACAGATACGCAGTATTTT,CASSIDLAGTTDTQYF
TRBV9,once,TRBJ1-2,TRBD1,TGTGCCAGCAGCATAACGACAGGGGCAGATGGCTACACCTTC,CASSITTGADGYTF
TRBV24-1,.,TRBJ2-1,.,TGTGCCACCAGTGGACATGTCCATGAGCAGTTCTTC,CATSGHVHEQFF
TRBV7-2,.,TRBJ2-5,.,TGTGCCAGCAGCTTTGACTGGCAAGAGACCCAGTACTTC,CASSFDWQETQYF
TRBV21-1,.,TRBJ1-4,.,TGTGCCAGCAGCAATGGGCAGGGTTTACCTAATGAAAAACTGTTTTTT,CASSNGQGLPNEKLFF
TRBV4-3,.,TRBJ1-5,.,TGCGCCAGCAGCCAAGACGGCGGAGGTAGCAATCAGCCCCAGCATTTT,CASSQDGGGSNQPQHF
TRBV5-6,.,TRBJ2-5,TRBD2,TGTGCCAGCAGCCCGGGACTAGCGGTCGCAGAGACCCAGTACTTC,CASSPGLAVAETQYF
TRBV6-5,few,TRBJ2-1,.,TGTGCCAGCAGTTACTCGAACAGCAATGAGCAGTTCTTC,CASSYSNSNEQFF
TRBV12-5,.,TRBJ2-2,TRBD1,TGTGCTAGTGGTTTGGTTCCGGGACAGGGGAACACCGGGGAGCTGTTTTTT,CASGLVPGQGNTGELFF
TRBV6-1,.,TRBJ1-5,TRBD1,TGTGCCAGCAGTGAATATAGGACAGGGTGGGGTCAGCCCCAGCATTTT,CASSEYRTGWGQPQHF
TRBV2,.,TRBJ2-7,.,TGTGCCACCCGAGGAGGGAGGTACGAGCAGTACTTC,CATRGGRYEQYF
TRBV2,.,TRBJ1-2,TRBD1,TGTGCCAGCAGTCCCCCCGGGACAGTAACTAACTATGGCTACACCTTC,CASSPPGTVTNYGYTF
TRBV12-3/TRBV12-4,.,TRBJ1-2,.,TGTGCCAGCAGTTTATCAGGGGTCTATGGCTACACCTTC,CASSLSGVYGYTF
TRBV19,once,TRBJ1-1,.,TGTGCCAGTAGTATGGGAGTCCGAACTGAAGCTTTCTTT,CASSMGVRTEAFF
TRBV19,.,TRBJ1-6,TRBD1,TGTGCCAGTAGTACAGGGGACAGGAATAATTCACCCCTCCACTTT,CASSTGDRNNSPLHF